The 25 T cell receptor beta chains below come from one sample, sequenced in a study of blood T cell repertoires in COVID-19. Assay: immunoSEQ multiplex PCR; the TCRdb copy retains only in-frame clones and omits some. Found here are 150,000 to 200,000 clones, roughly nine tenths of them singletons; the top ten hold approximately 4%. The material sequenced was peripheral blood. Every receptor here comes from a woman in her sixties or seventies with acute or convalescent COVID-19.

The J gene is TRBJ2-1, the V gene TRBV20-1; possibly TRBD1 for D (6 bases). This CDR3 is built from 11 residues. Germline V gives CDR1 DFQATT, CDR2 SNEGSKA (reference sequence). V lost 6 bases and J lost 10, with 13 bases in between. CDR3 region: CSAPLGGEQFF. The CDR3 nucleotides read TGCAGTGCCCCTCTTGGGGGCGAGCAGTTCTTC.

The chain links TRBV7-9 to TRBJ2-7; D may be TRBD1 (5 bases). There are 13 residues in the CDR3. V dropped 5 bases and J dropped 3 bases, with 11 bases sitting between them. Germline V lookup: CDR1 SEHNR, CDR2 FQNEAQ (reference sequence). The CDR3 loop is CASSLQVYYEQYF. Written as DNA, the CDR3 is TGTGCCAGCAGCCTACAGGTTTACTACGAGCAGTACTTC.

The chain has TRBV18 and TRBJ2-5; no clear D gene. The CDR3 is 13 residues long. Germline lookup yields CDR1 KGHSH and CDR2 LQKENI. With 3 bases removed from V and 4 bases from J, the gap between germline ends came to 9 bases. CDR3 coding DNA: TGTGCCAGCTCACCTCCGGGTTCAGAGACCCAGTACTTC. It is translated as CASSPPGSETQYF.

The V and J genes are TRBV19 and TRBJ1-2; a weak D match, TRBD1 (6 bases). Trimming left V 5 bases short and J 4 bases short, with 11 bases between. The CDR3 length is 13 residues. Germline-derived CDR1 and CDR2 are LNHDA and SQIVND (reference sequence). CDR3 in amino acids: CASSVTGTYGYTF. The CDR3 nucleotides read TGTGCCAGTAGTGTTACAGGGACCTATGGCTACACCTTC.

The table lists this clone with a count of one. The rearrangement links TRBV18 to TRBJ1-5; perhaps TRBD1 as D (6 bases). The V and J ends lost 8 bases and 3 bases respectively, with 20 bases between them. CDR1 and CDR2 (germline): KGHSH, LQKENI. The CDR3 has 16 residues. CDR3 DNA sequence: TGTGCCAGCCTCGTAGGGGGGGCATCAAACAATCAGCCCCAGCATTTT. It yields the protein CASLVGGASNNQPQHF. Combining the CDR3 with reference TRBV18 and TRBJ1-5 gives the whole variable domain NAGVMQNPRHLVRRRGQEARLRCSPMKGHSHVYWYRQLPEEGLKFMVYLQKENIIDESGMPKERFSAEFPKEGPSILRIQQVVRGDSAAYFCASLVGGASNNQPQHFGDGTRLSIL.

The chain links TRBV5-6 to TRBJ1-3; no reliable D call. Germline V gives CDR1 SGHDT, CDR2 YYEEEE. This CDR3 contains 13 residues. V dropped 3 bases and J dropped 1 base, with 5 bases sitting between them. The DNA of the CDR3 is TGTGCCAGCAGCTCCCGGTCTGGAAACACCATATATTTT. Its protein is CASSSRSGNTIYF. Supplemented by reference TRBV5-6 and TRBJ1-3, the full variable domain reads DAGVTQSPTHLIKTRGQQVTLRCSPKSGHDTVSWYQQALGQGPQFIFQYYEEEERQRGNFPDRFSGHQFPNYSSELNVNALLLGDSALYLCASSSRSGNTIYFGEGSWLTVV.

The CDR3 is CASSLDTGGRSPLHF. The CDR3 DNA is TGTGCCAGCAGCTTGGATACAGGGGGCCGATCACCCCTCCACTTT. The chain uses TRBV5-4 and TRBJ1-6; 9 bases fit TRBD1. Germline CDR1 is SGHNT and CDR2 is YYREEE (reference sequence). The V gene end was trimmed by 0 bases and the J gene end by 10 bases; junction bases not matched to a gene: 5. The CDR3 length is 15 residues.

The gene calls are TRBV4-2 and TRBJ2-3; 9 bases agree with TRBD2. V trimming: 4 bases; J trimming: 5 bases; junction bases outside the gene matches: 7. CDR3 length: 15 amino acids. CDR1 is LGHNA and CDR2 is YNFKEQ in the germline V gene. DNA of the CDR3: TGTGCCAGCAGCCCAGGCGGGGGGGGTAAAGATACGCAGTATTTT. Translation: CASSPGGGGKDTQYF.

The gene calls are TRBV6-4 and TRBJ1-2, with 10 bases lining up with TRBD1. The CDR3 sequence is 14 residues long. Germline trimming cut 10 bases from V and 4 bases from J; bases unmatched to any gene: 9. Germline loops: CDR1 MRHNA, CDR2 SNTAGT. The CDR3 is CATTRTGGTYGYTF. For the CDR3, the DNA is TGTGCCACCACAAGGACAGGGGGAACCTATGGCTACACCTTC.

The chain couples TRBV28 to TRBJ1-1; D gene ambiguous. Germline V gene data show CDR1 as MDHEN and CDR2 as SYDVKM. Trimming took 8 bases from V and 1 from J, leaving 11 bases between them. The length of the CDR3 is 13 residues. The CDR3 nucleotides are TGTGCCAGCGCTCTTCCGGGGAACACTGAAGCTTTCTTT. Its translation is CASALPGNTEAFF.

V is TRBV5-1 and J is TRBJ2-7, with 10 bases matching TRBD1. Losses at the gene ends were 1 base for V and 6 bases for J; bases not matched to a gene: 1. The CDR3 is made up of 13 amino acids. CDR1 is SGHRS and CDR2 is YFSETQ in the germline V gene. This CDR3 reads CASSLRDRGEQYF. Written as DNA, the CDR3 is TGCGCCAGCAGCTTGAGGGACAGGGGCGAGCAGTACTTC.

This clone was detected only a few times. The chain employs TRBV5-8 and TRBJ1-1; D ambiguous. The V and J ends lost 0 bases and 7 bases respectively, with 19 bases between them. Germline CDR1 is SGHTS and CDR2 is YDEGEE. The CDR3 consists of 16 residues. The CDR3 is CASSLDLRPRVIEAFF. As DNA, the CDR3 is TGTGCCAGCAGCTTGGACTTAAGACCCCGGGTTATTGAAGCTTTCTTT.

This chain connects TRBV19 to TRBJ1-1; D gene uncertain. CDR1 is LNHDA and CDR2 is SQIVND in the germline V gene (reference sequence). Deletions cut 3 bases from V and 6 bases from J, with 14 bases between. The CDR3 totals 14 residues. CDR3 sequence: CASSIGGPWAEAFF. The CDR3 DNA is TGTGCCAGTAGTATCGGAGGCCCCTGGGCTGAAGCTTTCTTT.

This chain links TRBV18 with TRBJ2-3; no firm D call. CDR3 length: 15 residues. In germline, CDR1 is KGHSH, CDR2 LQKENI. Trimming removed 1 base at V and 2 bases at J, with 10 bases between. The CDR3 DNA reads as TGTGCCAGCTCACCACGAGAGGCAGACACAGATACGCAGTATTTT. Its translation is CASSPREADTDTQYF.

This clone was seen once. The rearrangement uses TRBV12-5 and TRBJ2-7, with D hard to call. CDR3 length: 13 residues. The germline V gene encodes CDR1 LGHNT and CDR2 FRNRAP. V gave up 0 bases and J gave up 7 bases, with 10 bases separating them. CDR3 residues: CASGLVEAVEQYF. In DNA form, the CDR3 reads TGTGCTAGTGGTTTGGTCGAGGCGGTTGAGCAGTACTTC. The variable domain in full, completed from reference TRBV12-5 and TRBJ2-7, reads DARVTQTPRHKVTEMGQEVTMRCQPILGHNTVFWYRQTMMQGLELLAYFRNRAPLDDSGMPKDRFSAEMPDATLATLKIQPSEPRDSAVYFCASGLVEAVEQYFGPGTRLTVT.

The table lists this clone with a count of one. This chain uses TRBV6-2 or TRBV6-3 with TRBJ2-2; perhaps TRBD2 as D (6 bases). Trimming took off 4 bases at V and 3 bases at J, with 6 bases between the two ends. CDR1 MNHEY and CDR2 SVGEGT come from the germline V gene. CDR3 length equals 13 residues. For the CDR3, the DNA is TGTGCCAGCAGTTGGAGGGACACCGGGGAGCTGTTTTTT. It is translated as CASSWRDTGELFF.

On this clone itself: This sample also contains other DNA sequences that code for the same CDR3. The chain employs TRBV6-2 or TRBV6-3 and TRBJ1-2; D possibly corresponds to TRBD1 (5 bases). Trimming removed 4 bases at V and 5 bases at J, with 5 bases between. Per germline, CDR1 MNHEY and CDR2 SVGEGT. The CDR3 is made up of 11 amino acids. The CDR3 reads CASSSGYGYTF. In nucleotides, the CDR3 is TGTGCCAGCAGTTCAGGGTATGGCTACACCTTC.

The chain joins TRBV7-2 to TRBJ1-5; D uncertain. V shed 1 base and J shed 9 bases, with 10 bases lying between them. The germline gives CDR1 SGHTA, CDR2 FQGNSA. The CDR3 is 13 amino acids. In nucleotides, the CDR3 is TGTGCCAGCAGCTTAGGGGCCCCAGGGCCCCAGCATTTT. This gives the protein CASSLGAPGPQHF.

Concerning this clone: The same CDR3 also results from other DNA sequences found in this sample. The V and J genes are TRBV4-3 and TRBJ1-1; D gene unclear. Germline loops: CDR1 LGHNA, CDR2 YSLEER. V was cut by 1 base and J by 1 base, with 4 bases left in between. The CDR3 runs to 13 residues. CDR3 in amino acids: CASSQVSNTEAFF. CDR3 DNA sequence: TGCGCCAGCAGCCAAGTATCGAACACTGAAGCTTTCTTT.

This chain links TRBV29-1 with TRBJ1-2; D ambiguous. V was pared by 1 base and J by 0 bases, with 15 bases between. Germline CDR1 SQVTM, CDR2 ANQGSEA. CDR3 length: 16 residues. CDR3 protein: CSVEGRYDGANYGYTF. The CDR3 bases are TGCAGCGTTGAAGGACGATATGATGGAGCTAACTATGGCTACACCTTC.

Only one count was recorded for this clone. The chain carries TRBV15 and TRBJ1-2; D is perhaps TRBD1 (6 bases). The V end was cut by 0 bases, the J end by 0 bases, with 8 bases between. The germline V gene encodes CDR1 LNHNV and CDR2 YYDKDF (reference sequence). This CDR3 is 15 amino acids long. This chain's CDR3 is CATSRDRGTNYGYTF. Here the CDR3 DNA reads TGTGCCACCAGCAGAGACAGGGGAACTAACTATGGCTACACCTTC. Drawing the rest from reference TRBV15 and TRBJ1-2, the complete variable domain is DAMVIQNPRYQVTQFGKPVTLSCSQTLNHNVMYWYQQKSSQAPKLLFHYYDKDFNNEADTPDNFQSRRPNTSFCFLDIRSPGLGDTAMYLCATSRDRGTNYGYTFGSGTRLTVV.

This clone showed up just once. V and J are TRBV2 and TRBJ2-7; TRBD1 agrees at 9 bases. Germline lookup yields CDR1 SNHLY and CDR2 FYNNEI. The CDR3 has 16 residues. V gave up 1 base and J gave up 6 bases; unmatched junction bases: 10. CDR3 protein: CASSEDVGTGFCEQYF. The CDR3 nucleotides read TGTGCCAGCAGTGAAGATGTCGGGACAGGGTTCTGCGAGCAGTACTTC. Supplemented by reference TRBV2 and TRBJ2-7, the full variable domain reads EPEVTQTPSHQVTQMGQEVILRCVPISNHLYFYWYRQILGQKVEFLVSFYNNEISEKSEIFDDQFSVERPDGSNFTLKIRSTKLEDSAMYFCASSEDVGTGFCEQYFGPGTRLTVT.

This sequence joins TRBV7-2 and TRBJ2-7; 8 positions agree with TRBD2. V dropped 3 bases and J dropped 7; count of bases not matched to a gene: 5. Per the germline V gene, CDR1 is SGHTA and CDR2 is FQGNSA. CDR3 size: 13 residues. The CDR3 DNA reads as TGTGCCAGCAGCTTTGGACTAGCTCGTGAGCAGTACTTC. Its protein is CASSFGLAREQYF. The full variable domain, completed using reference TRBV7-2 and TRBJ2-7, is GAGVSQSPSNKVTEKGKDVELRCDPISGHTALYWYRQSLGQGLEFLIYFQGNSAPDKSGLPSDRFSAERTGGSVSTLTIQRTQQEDSAVYLCASSFGLAREQYFGPGTRLTVT.

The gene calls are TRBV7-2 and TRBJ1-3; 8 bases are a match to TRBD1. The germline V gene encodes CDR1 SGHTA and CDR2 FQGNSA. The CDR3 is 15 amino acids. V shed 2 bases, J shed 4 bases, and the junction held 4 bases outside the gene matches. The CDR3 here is CASSLRTGPGNTIYF. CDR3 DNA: TGTGCCAGCAGCTTAAGGACAGGGCCCGGAAACACCATATATTTT.

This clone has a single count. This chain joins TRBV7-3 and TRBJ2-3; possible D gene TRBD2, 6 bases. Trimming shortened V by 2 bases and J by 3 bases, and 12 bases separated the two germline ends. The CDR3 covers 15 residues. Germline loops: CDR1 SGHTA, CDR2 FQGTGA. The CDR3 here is CASSLGPGTTDTQYF. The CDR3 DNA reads TGTGCCAGCAGCTTAGGACCCGGGACTACAGATACGCAGTATTTT.